This TCR beta chain emerged from a study of vaccination effects on CD4 cells after COVID-19 (dated by TCRdb to between 2021 and 2022). About the investigation overall: Participants received two doses of either the BNT162b2 or the mRNA-1273 mRNA SARS-CoV-2 vaccine. The study compared SARS-CoV-2 spike-specific CD4+ TCR repertoires before and after mRNA vaccination in COVID-19 convalescent patients and infection-naive vaccine recipients. Altogether, roughly 10 COVID-19 convalescent patients and a handful of SARS-CoV-2-naive healthy vaccine recipients made up the full study. The Oncomine TCR Beta short-read assay on an Illumina iSeq 100 was used to sequence cultures from other donors in the study.

Study-wide conclusions, independent of this receptor: Marked clonal contraction was observed in both infection-induced and vaccine-induced clones at late post-vaccination timepoints, consistent with waning T cell responses. Limitations of the study were the small number of convalescent patients and the absence of early post-infection timepoints. Among healthy vaccine recipients, nearly all vaccine-induced clones were SARS-CoV-2 mono-reactive, and just 1 of 255 was cross-reactive with common cold coronaviruses.

Sequences SGHRS (CDR1) and YFSETQ (CDR2) are obtained from the germline V gene. Trimming removed 0 bases from V and 6 bases from J, leaving 10 bases between the germline ends. The CDR3 starts with the cysteine, ends with the phenylalanine, and has 14 residues. CDR3 DNA only is kept here, 42 bases in frame from base 1. The ViraFEST assay stimulated PBMC with viral peptide pools and then used TCR sequencing to identify antigen-specific CD4+ T cell clonotypes by expansion. After less than 13 days of culture, CD4+ T cells were isolated with the EasySep CD4+ T cell isolation kit. Negative nucleocapsid antibody results before and after vaccination confirmed that the healthy vaccine recipients had no prior SARS-CoV-2 infection. A few million PBMC per well were cultured with approximately 10 ug/ml peptides in IMDM containing 5% human AB serum, approximately 10 IU/ml IL-2 and gentamicin. On days 3 and 7, half of the culture medium was replaced with fresh IL-2-containing medium. Unless noted otherwise, every peptide stimulation condition was grown in triplicate wells. PBMC were separated from whole blood using Ficoll-Paque Plus gradient centrifugation and were then either cryopreserved at -140C or used fresh. The overlapping peptide pools covered the spike proteins of SARS-CoV-2 and of the common cold coronaviruses HCoV-NL63, HCoV-OC43 and HCoV-229E. The QIAamp micro DNA kit was used to extract genomic DNA from the cultured CD4+ T cells.

Libraries were made using the immunoSEQ multiplex PCR assay. DNA from the cultured, isolated CD4+ T cells was subjected to TCR beta CDR3 sequencing. The authors' pipeline ran thus. Non-productive TCR sequences were removed and reads were trimmed to the CDR3 region, keeping CDR3s of at least 7 amino acids. The MANAFEST web app was used to pick out antigen-specific clonotypes by comparing their expansion in peptide wells with that in reference cultures. To be called positive, a clone needed expansion at FDR<0.05 compared with the reference and with all other wells, an odds ratio greater than 5, and a frequency greater than 0.1% in two replicate wells. A clonotype was called cross-reactive if it was significantly expanded both in SARS-CoV-2 spike wells and in at least one common cold coronavirus spike condition. Levenshtein distance calculated with the stringdist R package was used to assess CDR3 similarity, and unrooted trees were constructed with ape in R 3.6.1. TCRdb obtained this table from immuneACCESS and retained in-frame rearrangements with V and J assigned. These tables miss some clones; where compared with another copy, unresolved V genes account for less than half of the shortfall, and the remainder is unexplained. V and J calls plus clone size are reproduced from that table; the DNA served to infer D and trimming. The sample contains about 68,000 clones, 80% of them found a single time. The top ten hold 9% to 15% of the sample.

With respect to this clone: Its antigen is still unknown. No quality values exist for individual bases; no much larger clone is one base distant.

The sequence is built from TRBV5-1 and TRBJ1-5; confidence is insufficient to name the D gene. The source material was CD4+ T cells from PBMCs cultured with SARS-CoV-2 spike peptides, sampled before COVID-19 vaccination. The sample's cell subset or site label is to be understood as: SARS-CoV-2 spike overlapping peptide pool stimulation. This clonotype was obtained from a human donor who received a COVID-19 vaccine. The DNA sequence is given as TGCGCCAGCAGCTTGGAGGGTGGAGGTCAGCCCCAGCATTTT. It encodes CASSLEGGGQPQHF.